This TCR beta chain is drawn from a study of blood T cell repertoires in COVID-19. Losses at the gene ends were 6 bases for V and 5 bases for J; bases not matched to a gene: 10. The CDR3 has 14 residues. Germline V CDR1 and CDR2: LGHDT, YNNKEL (reference sequence). In the authors' methods: Cell counts per sample came from amplifying reference gene primers. Libraries were prepared by immunoSEQ multiplex PCR; TCRdb keeps only in-frame clonotypes and omits some of them. V, J and clone size reflect that table, while D and trimming were determined from the DNA. The sample holds a few hundred thousand clones, roughly 90% seen once.

The chain links TRBV3-1 (or the pseudogene TRBV3-2) to TRBJ2-7; TRBD1 matches 7 bases. Sequencing was carried out using peripheral blood. The receptor was derived from a middle-aged man with acute or convalescent COVID-19. This CDR3 reads CASSDDRALHEQYF. In DNA, the CDR3 is TGTGCCAGCAGTGACGACAGGGCGCTCCACGAGCAGTACTTC.